One sample yielded the 6 T cell receptor beta chains listed below, sequenced in a study of identical twins. TCRdb processed the 5' RACE reads anew with MiXCR; each CDR3 protein has one entry. The data contain about 900,000 distinct CDR3 sequences, 12% of them singletons. The same specimen was also included in a second study, on yellow fever vaccine responses in identical twins.

Material for sequencing was PBMCs. Every receptor here comes from a young woman in good health.

Many counts were recorded for this clonotype. The CDR3 sequence: CASSLAVYTEAFF. The CDR3 DNA sequence: TGTGCCAGCAGTTTAGCGGTCTACACTGAAGCTTTCTTT. The V call is TRBV12-3 or TRBV12-4, the J call TRBJ1-1, with D unclear. The CDR3 has 13 amino acids. V was pared by 0 bases and J by 3 bases, with 5 bases between.

This clonotype came up a few times. The chain is built from TRBV12-3 or TRBV12-4 and TRBJ1-5; 9 nucleotides agree with TRBD1. V lost 1 base, J lost 1 base, and 5 bases stayed unmatched. This CDR3 contains 17 residues. The CDR3 reads CASSLEGGQGSNQPQHF. DNA for the CDR3: TGTGCCAGCAGTTTAGAGGGGGGACAGGGAAGCAATCAGCCCCAGCATTTT.

The chain is built from TRBV12-3 or TRBV12-4 and TRBJ1-5; 8 positions agree with TRBD1. This CDR3 is 14 amino acids long. Germline trimming cut 6 bases from V and 5 bases from J; bases unmatched to any gene: 6. In DNA, the CDR3 is TGTGCCAGCAGGGGGACAGGCCCCCATCAGCCCCAGCATTTT. It translates to CASRGTGPHQPQHF.

The chain is built from TRBV11-2 and TRBJ2-1, with 8 bases lining up with TRBD2. Germline V gene lookup returns CDR1 SGHAT and CDR2 FQNNGV. CDR3 length: 17 residues. V dropped 5 bases and J dropped 5; count of bases not matched to a gene: 14. The CDR3 DNA follows: TGTGCCAGCAGCCCAGGGGCTCGGGGGGGTGACCACAATGAGCAGTTCTTC. Translated: CASSPGARGGDHNEQFF.

The rearrangement links TRBV18 to TRBJ2-5, with D maybe TRBD2 (6 bases). Germline V gene sequence: CDR1 KGHSH, CDR2 LQKENI. There are 13 residues in the CDR3. The ends were cut back, 8 bases at V and 5 bases at J, with 15 bases in the middle. This chain's CDR3 is CASTRSREETQYF. CDR3 DNA sequence: TGTGCCAGCACACGAAGTCGGGAGGAGACCCAGTACTTC.

V is TRBV3-1 and J is TRBJ1-2, with 9 bases identical to TRBD1. V lost 1 base and J lost 4; bases outside the gene matches: 4. Germline lookup yields CDR1 LGHDT and CDR2 YNNKEL (reference sequence). The CDR3 spans 15 residues. This CDR3 is CASSQATGGIYGYTF. The CDR3 bases are TGTGCCAGCAGCCAAGCGACAGGGGGGATCTATGGCTACACCTTC.